These 13 T cell receptor beta chains were sequenced from one sample in a study of blood T cell repertoires in COVID-19. Profiled with immunoSEQ multiplex PCR; TCRdb holds only in-frame clones, not every one. The table has approximately 280,000 clones, roughly 86% seen once. Source material: peripheral blood. The receptors were sampled from a woman aged 25 to 45 who had recovered from COVID-19.

The chain joins TRBV12-5 to TRBJ2-3, with D uncertain. The CDR3 is 15 amino acids. V was cut by 0 bases and J by 0 bases, with 7 bases left in between. Germline lookup yields CDR1 LGHNT and CDR2 FRNRAP. The DNA for the CDR3 is TGTGCTAGTGGTTTGGTAAGTACTAGCACAGATACGCAGTATTTT. Residues: CASGLVSTSTDTQYF.

V is TRBV5-4 and J is TRBJ2-7; TRBD1 is a possible D gene (5 bases). This CDR3 contains 14 residues. Per germline, CDR1 SGHNT and CDR2 YYREEE (reference sequence). V was pared by 0 bases and J by 2 bases, with 9 bases between. The CDR3 DNA reads TGTGCCAGCAGCTTGGAGGCCAGGGCCTACGAGCAGTACTTC. Its protein is CASSLEARAYEQYF.

The chain couples TRBV6-1 to TRBJ1-2; D unresolved. The germline gives CDR1 MNHNS, CDR2 SASEGT. This CDR3 comprises 13 residues. Trimming pared 3 bases from V and 5 bases from J, leaving 10 bases between. Here the CDR3 reads CASSDGRTYGYTF. As DNA, the CDR3 is TGTGCCAGCAGTGATGGTCGGACTTATGGCTACACCTTC.

A remark on this clone: This CDR3 is also generated by other DNA sequences in the sample. The chain recombines TRBV6-6 with TRBJ1-3, with a possible D match to TRBD1 (6 bases). Trimming stripped 5 bases from V and 4 bases from J, with 15 bases between. In germline, CDR1 is MNHNY, CDR2 SVGAGI (reference sequence). CDR3 size: 15 residues. The CDR3 region is CASSPIQGSGNTIYF. The CDR3 DNA reads as TGTGCCAGCAGTCCTATACAGGGATCCGGAAACACCATATATTTT.

The J gene is TRBJ2-5, the V gene TRBV7-8; no definite D call. V dropped 2 bases and J dropped 1 base, with 8 bases sitting between them. The germline CDR1 and CDR2 sequences are SGHVS and FQNEAQ. The CDR3 length is 14 residues. The CDR3 region has the DNA TGTGCCAGCAGCTTACAAACGGTCCAAGAGACCCAGTACTTC. As protein: CASSLQTVQETQYF.

This clone was observed a single time. The J gene is TRBJ2-6, the V gene TRBV30, with D possibly matching TRBD1 (5 bases). The V end was cut by 1 base, the J end by 0 bases, with 7 bases between. The CDR3 loop spans 15 amino acids. Germline V gene sequence: CDR1 GTSNPN, CDR2 SVGIG (reference sequence). The CDR3 loop reads CAWSADSSGANVLTF. The DNA of the CDR3 is TGTGCCTGGAGTGCAGACAGCTCTGGGGCCAACGTCCTGACTTTC.

V gene TRBV28 combines with J gene TRBJ2-7, with 7 bases fitting TRBD1. The trim removed 8 bases at V and 6 bases at J, leaving 10 bases unmatched. This CDR3 spans 13 amino acids. Germline V CDR1 and CDR2: MDHEN, SYDVKM. CDR3 DNA sequence: TGTGCCAGCGCTCAGACGACAGGGATCGAGCAGTACTTC. Encoded protein: CASAQTTGIEQYF.

This clone occurred a few times. The rearrangement joins TRBV24-1 to TRBJ2-1; tentatively, D is TRBD1 (6 bases). Germline values: CDR1 KGHDR, CDR2 SFDVKD. This CDR3 comprises 14 residues. The V end was cut by 2 bases, the J end by 7 bases, with 11 bases between. CDR3 nucleotide sequence: TGTGCCACCAGTGATTGGCAGGGGTGGAATGAGCAGTTCTTC. Translation gives CATSDWQGWNEQFF.

The chain links TRBV7-2 to TRBJ2-1, with 9 bases lining up with TRBD1. J lost 3 bases, V lost 2 bases, and 2 bases had no gene match. CDR1 and CDR2 (germline): SGHTA, FQGNSA. The CDR3 loop spans 15 amino acids. The DNA for the CDR3 is TGTGCCAGCAGCTTAACGGACAGGGGCTACAATGAGCAGTTCTTC. It is translated as CASSLTDRGYNEQFF.

The V gene is TRBV19, the J gene TRBJ2-1; TRBD2 agrees at 7 bases. V trimming: 5 bases; J trimming: 9 bases; junction bases outside the gene matches: 7. Germline CDR1 reads LNHDA; CDR2 reads SQIVND (reference sequence). The length of the CDR3 is 13 residues. As DNA, the CDR3 is TGTGCCAGTAGTTTGGAGCGGGGCCTTGAGCAGTTCTTC. It translates to CASSLERGLEQFF.

The DNA of the CDR3 is TGTGCCAGCAGTGATGGGCTAGCGGGGGGTAAACCCGAGCAGTACTTC. Its protein product is CASSDGLAGGKPEQYF. The chain links TRBV2 to TRBJ2-7, with TRBD2 matching 11 bases. The CDR3 spans 16 residues. The germline gives CDR1 SNHLY, CDR2 FYNNEI. The V segment lost 3 bases and the J segment 6 bases; nucleotides outside the gene matches: 10.

The CDR3 region is CASRTVDNQPQHF. Here the CDR3 DNA reads TGTGCCAGCAGGACAGTTGACAATCAGCCCCAGCATTTT. The V call is TRBV6-6, the J call TRBJ1-5; D is perhaps TRBD1 (5 bases). The CDR3 has 13 residues. Trimming removed 6 bases at V and 3 bases at J, with 9 bases between. Germline loops: CDR1 MNHNY, CDR2 SVGAGI (reference sequence).

CDR3 protein: CASSVTSGSWYEQYF. In nucleotides, the CDR3 is TGTGCCAGCAGTGTTACTAGCGGGAGCTGGTACGAGCAGTACTTC. The J gene is TRBJ2-7, the V gene TRBV7-2; the match to TRBD2 covers 11 bases. This CDR3 comprises 15 residues. Trimming removed 6 bases from V and 4 bases from J; junction bases left unmatched: 8. Per the germline V gene, CDR1 is SGHTA and CDR2 is FQGNSA. Using reference TRBV7-2 and TRBJ2-7 for the parts outside the CDR3, the full variable domain is GAGVSQSPSNKVTEKGKDVELRCDPISGHTALYWYRQSLGQGLEFLIYFQGNSAPDKSGLPSDRFSAERTGGSVSTLTIQRTQQEDSAVYLCASSVTSGSWYEQYFGPGTRLTVT.